This T cell receptor (beta chain) derives from a study of blood T cell repertoires in COVID-19 (dated by TCRdb to about 2020). In terms of the full investigation: Samples from collaborators originated in the United States, Italy and Spain and spanned both the acute and convalescent phases of COVID-19. The prospective study material was composed of cDNA or gDNA derived from T cells, B-cell-depleted T cells, or PBMCs. The sample metadata nearly always contained a de-identified subject ID, COVID-19 status, age in years and sex. Deeply sampled blood TCRbeta repertoires from subjects exposed to, actively infected with, or recovered from COVID-19 were included in the dataset. The repertoires were released in a freely available public database intended as a resource for research on the immune response to SARS-CoV-2. Where HLA class I and class II types were available, the types were taken from metadata supplied by the sample provider, not from assay-based typing. Samples were obtained from the ongoing ImmuneRACE study (first 160 participants) and from about 1,300 subjects provided by 6 global collaborators. Beyond this particular receptor, the publication reports: The amount of clinical and demographic metadata varied by source and participant and was provided uncurated.

CDR1 and CDR2 are read off the germline V gene (reference sequence) as LGHDT and YNNKEL. V loses 3 bases of germline sequence and J loses 2 bases, and the interval between the two ends is 5 bases. The CDR3 measures 13 amino acids from cysteine to phenylalanine. The sequence is cut down to CDR3 DNA, 39 bases in frame from base 1. Enrolling through a virtual design, the prospective study's participants ranged in age from roughly 18 to 95 years and lived across 24 United States geographic areas. Cohort assignment in the prospective study relied on participant-reported clinical history from a screening survey and a study questionnaire. Recovered participants in ImmuneRACE Cohort 3 were defined as having two consecutive negative NP/OP PCR tests, clearance from a healthcare professional, or resolution of symptoms. In the prospective study, whole blood, serum and a nasopharyngeal or oropharyngeal swab were collected from each participant by mobile phlebotomists. Participants in the prospective study had the option to provide additional blood draws and questionnaires over a 2-month period. Prospective study blood samples were shipped either frozen or at room temperature before DNA extraction.

TCRbeta CDR3 regions were amplified from genomic DNA using the immunoSEQ Assay, a bias-controlled multiplex PCR. As for the authors' bioinformatics: Within the assay, amplification of reference gene primers was used to estimate how many nucleated cells each sample contained. To quantify the absolute abundance of each unique TCRbeta CDR3 rearrangement, sequence reads were collapsed and filtered. For each sample, productive Simpson clonality was calculated by taking the square root of Simpson's diversity index across productive rearrangements. Sourced from immuneACCESS, this table was stored by TCRdb with only in-frame sequences that have V and J called. A share of the clones is absent; for the studies checked, an unresolved V gene accounts for under half, and the remainder has no known explanation. The V and J calls and clone size come from that table; D and trimming were worked out from the DNA. The sample includes around 58,000 clones, with 88% observed a single time. The ten largest clones add up to around a tenth of the sample.

A remark on this clone: The clone's antigen remains unknown. Base qualities are missing; no much larger clone stands one base away.

The sequenced material came from PBMCs or T cells enriched from blood (not recorded which). The clonotype was recovered from a woman aged 40 to 49 who had recovered from COVID-19. This chain joins TRBV3-1 (or the pseudogene TRBV3-2) to TRBJ1-3; the D gene cannot be named for sure. The CDR3 protein sequence reads: CASSHTAGNTIYF. The DNA sequence is as follows: TGTGCCAGCAGCCACACAGCTGGAAACACCATATATTTT.